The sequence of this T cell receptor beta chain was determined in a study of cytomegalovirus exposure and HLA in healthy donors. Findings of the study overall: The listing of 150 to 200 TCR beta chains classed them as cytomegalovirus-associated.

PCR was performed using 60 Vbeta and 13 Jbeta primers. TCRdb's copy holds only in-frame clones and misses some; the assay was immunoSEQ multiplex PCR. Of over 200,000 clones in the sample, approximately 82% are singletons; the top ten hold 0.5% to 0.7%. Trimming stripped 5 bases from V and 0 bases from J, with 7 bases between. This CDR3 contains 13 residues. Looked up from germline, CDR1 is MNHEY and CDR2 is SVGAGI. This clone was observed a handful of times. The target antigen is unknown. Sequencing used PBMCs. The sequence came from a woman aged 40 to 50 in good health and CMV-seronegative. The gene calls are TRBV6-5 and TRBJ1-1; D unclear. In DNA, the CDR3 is TGTGCCAGCAGTGGGAGGATGAACACTGAAGCTTTCTTT. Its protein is CASSGRMNTEAFF.